This entry is about one TCR beta chain. The sample belongs to a study of blood T cell repertoires in COVID-19. About the study: Some COVID-19 samples were acute and others convalescent; all came from the United States, Italy and Spain.

Original methodology: Nucleated cell number was recorded as an estimate derived from reference gene primer amplification. TCRdb's copy holds only in-frame clones and misses some; the assay was immunoSEQ multiplex PCR. The V and J calls and clone size are taken from that table; D and trimming were inferred from the DNA. The table has tens of thousands of clones, approximately 90% seen once. The CDR3 totals 18 residues. Per the germline V gene, CDR1 is MGHRA and CDR2 is YSYEKL. Trimming removed 3 bases from V and 0 bases from J; junction bases left unmatched: 9. V and J are TRBV4-1 and TRBJ2-1; the match to TRBD1 covers 9 bases. Sequencing input: peripheral blood. This receptor was obtained from a man between 65 and 79 years old with active or convalescent COVID-19. The CDR3 region is CASSHDPGQGYSYNEQFF. CDR3 nucleotide sequence: TGCGCCAGCAGCCACGACCCGGGACAGGGATACTCCTACAATGAGCAGTTCTTC.